Listed below are T cell receptor beta chains from one sample, sequenced in a study of beta chain features in type 1 diabetes. Method: immunoSEQ multiplex PCR; TCRdb's copy keeps in-frame clones and lacks some. The sample contains about 900,000 clones, 17% of which appear only once. The specimen was naive CD4+ T cells from blood. The receptors shown here come from a woman aged 18 to 35 in good health. The conserved cysteine and the conserved F or W are not part of the CDR3 here.

v_gene	j_gene	CDR3aa
TRBV10-3	TRBJ2-7	AISGTGPYEQY
TRBV10-3	TRBJ2-3	AIKKREAPTDTQY
TRBV7-8	TRBJ2-3	ASSRIGLGGTDTQY
TRBV9	TRBJ2-3	ASSVAPLGGAGDTQY
TRBV15	TRBJ1-2	ATSRTGGANYGYT
TRBV29-1	TRBJ2-7	SVEWGYEQY
TRBV5-1	TRBJ2-7	ASSTGGPYEQY
TRBV28	TRBJ2-2	ASNPAGVVGELF
TRBV18	TRBJ1-1	ASSRGTANTEAF
TRBV7-6	TRBJ2-5	ASSILALETQY